This TCR beta chain comes out of a study of cytomegalovirus exposure and HLA in healthy donors. Whole-study results and caveats: In a later analysis, at a false discovery rate of 0.05, 15,000 to 20,000 TCR beta sequences matched HLA alleles. V- and J-gene trimming in TCR beta was tied to a missense DCLRE1C variant by an analysis performed later. About 87% or about 30% of the time was how often most TCR beta V segments were productive, according to an earlier analysis.

The CDR3 is 15 residues long. V was trimmed by 1 base and J by 1 base, leaving 9 bases between them. From germline, CDR1 is SNHLY and CDR2 FYNNEI. Points on this clone: Its antigen is unidentified.

Use of 60 Vbeta and 13 Jbeta primers characterized the PCR. Clones were read by immunoSEQ multiplex PCR, and TCRdb kept only the in-frame ones, dropping some. This sample has 150,000 to 200,000 clones, with 60% to 80% found just once. The clonotype was recovered from a woman aged 50 to 65 in good health and CMV-seropositive. Sequencing input: PBMCs. The chain combines TRBV2 with TRBJ2-3; a possible D gene is TRBD2 (5 bases). The CDR3 DNA reads TGTGCCAGCAGTGAAGTCCGGCGGGGCACAGATACGCAGTATTTT. It yields the protein CASSEVRRGTDTQYF.